This T cell receptor beta chain was profiled in a study of PD-L1 blockade in urothelial cancer. Study-level background: Of about 30 patients, approximately 23 were males with bladder-origin urothelial cancer. Median T cell yield per blood sample was 141,255 cells. Study outcomes and limitations: Tumor-associated clones in blood expanded more at 3 weeks in durable-benefit patients.

Every PCR got spiked synthetic TCR analog templates. The repertoire was sequenced with immunoSEQ multiplex PCR; TCRdb's copy has only in-frame clones and lacks some. Of more than 85,000 clones listed, about 90% are singletons. Germline CDR1 MDHEN, CDR2 SYDVKM. Between the trimmed V and J ends, which lost 3 bases and 1 base, there was a span of 6 bases. This CDR3 comprises 13 residues. A remark on this clone: Its specificity is unknown.

The chain carries TRBV28 and TRBJ1-2; D remains ambiguous. The TCR was taken from a woman older than 75 with urothelial cancer. The sequences come from PBMCs, collected around atezolizumab (anti-PD-L1) treatment. CDR3 in amino acids: CASSFGSNYGYTF. DNA for the CDR3: TGTGCCAGCAGTTTTGGGAGTAACTATGGCTACACCTTC.